Listed below are T cell receptor beta chains from one sample, sequenced in a study of blood T cell repertoires in COVID-19. The method was immunoSEQ multiplex PCR; TCRdb's version includes in-frame clones alone and lacks a portion of them. The sample lists about 320,000 clones, 70% to 90% occurring once. Sequenced input: peripheral blood. The receptors originated from a human donor in a cohort sampled during active COVID-19. The conserved cysteine and the conserved F or W are not part of the CDR3 here.

j_gene	len	v_gene	CDR3aa
TRBJ1-5	12	TRBV28	ASSRTGNSQPQH
TRBJ1-2	9	TRBV30	AWSVAVSYT
TRBJ1-5	12	TRBV19	ASSKTGVYQPQH
TRBJ1-2	13	TRBV18	ASSPDRDPHYGYT
TRBJ2-7	11	TRBV10-3	AITLGQGYEQY
TRBJ1-1	13	TRBV9	ASSLRAGWNTEAF
TRBJ2-1	13	TRBV7-2	ASSLGGAGDNEQF
TRBJ1-2	13	TRBV4-1	ASSRVTGTGDGYT
TRBJ2-5	11	TRBV19	ASSILAEETQY
TRBJ2-7	10	TRBV5-1	ASSPGGVEQY
TRBJ1-1	10	TRBV5-8	ASSRQSTEAF
TRBJ1-2	12	TRBV5-1	ASTDSTGVKGYT
TRBJ1-6	11	TRBV6-5	ASSYSENSPLH
TRBJ2-1	11	TRBV11-3	ASSLRGQNEQF
TRBJ2-3	13	TRBV15	ATSRVSTSSYTQY
TRBJ1-6	13	TRBV2	ASSPTGSYNSPLH
TRBJ2-1	11	TRBV7-2	ASSRGGYNEQF
TRBJ2-3	15	TRBV15	ATSRDLSSLGTDTQY
TRBJ1-6	12	TRBV27	ASSPAGYNSPLH
TRBJ2-7	10	TRBV15	ATSRDGGEQY
TRBJ2-3	11	TRBV6-4	ASSGGESDTQY
TRBJ2-3	12	TRBV3-1/TRBV3-2	ASSESGSDNTQY
TRBJ1-1	13	TRBV27	ASSRLGALNTEAF
TRBJ1-2	11	TRBV27	ASSPGAGGGYT
TRBJ2-1	12	TRBV6-6	ASSSSGGVDEQF
TRBJ1-5	13	TRBV2	ASSVGRASNQPQH
TRBJ1-1	13	TRBV9	ASSEGDRGLSEAF
TRBJ2-3	12	TRBV7-9	ASSLASSGGTQY
TRBJ1-6	12	TRBV11-2	ASSLGRANSPLH
TRBJ1-2	11	TRBV5-1	ASSLSGGNGYT
TRBJ2-1	13	TRBV3-1/TRBV3-2	ASSQIAGTLNEQF